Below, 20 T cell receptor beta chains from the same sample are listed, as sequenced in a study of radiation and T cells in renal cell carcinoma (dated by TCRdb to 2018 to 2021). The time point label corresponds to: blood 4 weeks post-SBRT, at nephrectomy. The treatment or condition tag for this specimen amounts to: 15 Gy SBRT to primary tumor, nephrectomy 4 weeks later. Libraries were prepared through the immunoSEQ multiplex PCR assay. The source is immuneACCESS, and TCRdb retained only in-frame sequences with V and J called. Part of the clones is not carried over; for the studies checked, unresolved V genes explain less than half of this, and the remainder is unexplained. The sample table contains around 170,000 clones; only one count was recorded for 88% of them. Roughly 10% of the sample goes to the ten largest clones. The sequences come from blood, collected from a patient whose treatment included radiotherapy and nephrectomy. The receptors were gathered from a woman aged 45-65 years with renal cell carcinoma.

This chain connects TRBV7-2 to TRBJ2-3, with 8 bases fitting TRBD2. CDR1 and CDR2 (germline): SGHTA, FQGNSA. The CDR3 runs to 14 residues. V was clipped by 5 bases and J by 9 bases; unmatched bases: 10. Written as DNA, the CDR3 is TGTGCCAGCAGCCCCCTAGCGGGTACTGGAACGCAGTATTTT. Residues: CASSPLAGTGTQYF.

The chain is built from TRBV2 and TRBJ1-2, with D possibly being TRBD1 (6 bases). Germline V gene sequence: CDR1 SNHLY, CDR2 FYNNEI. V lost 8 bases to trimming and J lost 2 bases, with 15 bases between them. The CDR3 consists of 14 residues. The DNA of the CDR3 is TGTGCCAGCGAAAGGGCAGGGGCCAACTATGGCTACACCTTC. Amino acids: CASERAGANYGYTF.

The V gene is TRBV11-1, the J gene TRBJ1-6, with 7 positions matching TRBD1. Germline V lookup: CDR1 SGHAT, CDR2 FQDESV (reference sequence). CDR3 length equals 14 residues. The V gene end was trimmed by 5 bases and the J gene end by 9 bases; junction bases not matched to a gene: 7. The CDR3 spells CASSLTGSASPLHF. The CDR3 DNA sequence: TGTGCCAGCAGCCTGACAGGGAGCGCTTCACCCCTCCACTTT.

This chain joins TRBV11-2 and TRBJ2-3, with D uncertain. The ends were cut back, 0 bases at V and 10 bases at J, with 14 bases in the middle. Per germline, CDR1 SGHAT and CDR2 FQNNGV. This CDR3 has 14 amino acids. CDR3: CASSLDPSRPAQYF. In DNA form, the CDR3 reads TGTGCCAGCAGCTTAGATCCGTCTCGCCCTGCGCAGTATTTT.

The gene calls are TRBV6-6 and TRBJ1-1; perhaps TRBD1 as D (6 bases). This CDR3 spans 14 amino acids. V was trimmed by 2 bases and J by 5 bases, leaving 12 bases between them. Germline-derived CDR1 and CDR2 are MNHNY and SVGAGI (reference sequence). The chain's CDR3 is CASSYGGGETEAFF. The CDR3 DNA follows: TGTGCCAGCAGTTACGGCGGGGGCGAAACTGAAGCTTTCTTT.

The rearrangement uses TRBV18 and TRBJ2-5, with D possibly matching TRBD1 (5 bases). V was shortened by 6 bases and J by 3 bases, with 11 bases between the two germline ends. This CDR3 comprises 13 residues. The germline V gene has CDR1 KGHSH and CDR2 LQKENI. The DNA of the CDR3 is TGTGCCAGCTCGTTGGGGCTAGAAGAGACCCAGTACTTC. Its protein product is CASSLGLEETQYF.

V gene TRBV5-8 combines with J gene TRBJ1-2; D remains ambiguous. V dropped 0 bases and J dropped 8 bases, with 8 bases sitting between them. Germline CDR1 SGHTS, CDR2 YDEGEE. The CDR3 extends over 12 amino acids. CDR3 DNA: TGTGCCAGCAGCTTGGTGCATGGGGGCTACACCTTC. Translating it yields CASSLVHGGYTF.

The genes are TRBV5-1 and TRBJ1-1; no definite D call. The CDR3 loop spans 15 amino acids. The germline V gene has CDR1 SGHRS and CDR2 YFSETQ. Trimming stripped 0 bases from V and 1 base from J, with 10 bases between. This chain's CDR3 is CASSLEEWGNTEAFF. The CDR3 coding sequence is TGCGCCAGCAGCTTGGAGGAGTGGGGGAACACTGAAGCTTTCTTT.

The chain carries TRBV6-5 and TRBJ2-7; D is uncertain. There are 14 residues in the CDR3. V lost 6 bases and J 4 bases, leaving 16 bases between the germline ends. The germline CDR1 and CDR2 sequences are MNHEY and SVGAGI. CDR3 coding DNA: TGTGCCAGCAGACCCTCCATTGGATTATACGAGCAGTACTTC. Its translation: CASRPSIGLYEQYF.

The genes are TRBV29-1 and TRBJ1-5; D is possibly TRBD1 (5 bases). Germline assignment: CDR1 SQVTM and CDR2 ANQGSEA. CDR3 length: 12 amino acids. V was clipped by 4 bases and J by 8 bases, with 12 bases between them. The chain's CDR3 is CSVAQVGEPQHF. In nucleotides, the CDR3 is TGCAGCGTTGCACAGGTAGGGGAGCCCCAGCATTTT.

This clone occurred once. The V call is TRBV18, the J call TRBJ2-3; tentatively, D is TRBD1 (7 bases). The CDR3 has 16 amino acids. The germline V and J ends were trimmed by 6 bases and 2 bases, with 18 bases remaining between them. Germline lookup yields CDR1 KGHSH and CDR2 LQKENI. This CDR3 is CASSDETGTHTDTQYF. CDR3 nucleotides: TGTGCCAGCTCCGACGAGACAGGGACTCACACAGATACGCAGTATTTT.

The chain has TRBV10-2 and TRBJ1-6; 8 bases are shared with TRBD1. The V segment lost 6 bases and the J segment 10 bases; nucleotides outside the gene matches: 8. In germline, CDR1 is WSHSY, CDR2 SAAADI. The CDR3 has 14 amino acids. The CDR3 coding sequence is TGCGCCAGCAGGATGACAGGGGATGAATCACCCCTCCACTTT. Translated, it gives CASRMTGDESPLHF.

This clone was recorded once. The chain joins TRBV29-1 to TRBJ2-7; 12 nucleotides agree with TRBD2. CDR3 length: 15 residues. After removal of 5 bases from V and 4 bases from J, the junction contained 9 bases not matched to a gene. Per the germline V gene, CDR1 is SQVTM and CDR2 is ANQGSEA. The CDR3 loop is CSVRGLAGGPYEQYF. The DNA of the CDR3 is TGCAGCGTTCGCGGGCTAGCGGGGGGGCCTTACGAGCAGTACTTC.

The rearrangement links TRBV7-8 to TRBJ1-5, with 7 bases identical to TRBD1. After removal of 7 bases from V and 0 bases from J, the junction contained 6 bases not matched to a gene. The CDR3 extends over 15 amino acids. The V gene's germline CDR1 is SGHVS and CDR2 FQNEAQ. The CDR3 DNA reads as TGTGCCAGCACCCCAGGGACAGATAGCAATCAGCCCCAGCATTTT. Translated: CASTPGTDSNQPQHF. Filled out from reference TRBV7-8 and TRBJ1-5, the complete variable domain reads GAGVSQSPRYKVAKRGQDVALRCDPISGHVSLFWYQQALGQGPEFLTYFQNEAQLDKSGLPSDRFFAERPEGSVSTLKIQRTQQEDSAVYLCASTPGTDSNQPQHFGDGTRLSIL.

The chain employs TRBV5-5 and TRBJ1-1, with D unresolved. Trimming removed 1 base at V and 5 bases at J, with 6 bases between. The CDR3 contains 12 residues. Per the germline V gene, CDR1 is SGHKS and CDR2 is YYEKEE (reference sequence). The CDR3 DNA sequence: TGTGCCAGCAGCTTGACGGGGACTGAAGCTTTCTTT. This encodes CASSLTGTEAFF.

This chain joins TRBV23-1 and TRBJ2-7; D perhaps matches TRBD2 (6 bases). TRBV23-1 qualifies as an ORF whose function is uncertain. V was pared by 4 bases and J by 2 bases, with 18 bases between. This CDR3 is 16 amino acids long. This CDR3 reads CASSLGTQTHPYEQYF. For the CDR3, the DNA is TGCGCCAGCAGTCTCGGGACTCAAACCCACCCCTACGAGCAGTACTTC.

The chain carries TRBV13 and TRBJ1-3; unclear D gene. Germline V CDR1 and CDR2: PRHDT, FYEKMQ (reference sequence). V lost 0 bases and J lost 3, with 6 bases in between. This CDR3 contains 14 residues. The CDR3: CASSLGGDGNTIYF. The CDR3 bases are TGTGCCAGCAGCTTAGGGGGCGATGGAAACACCATATATTTT.

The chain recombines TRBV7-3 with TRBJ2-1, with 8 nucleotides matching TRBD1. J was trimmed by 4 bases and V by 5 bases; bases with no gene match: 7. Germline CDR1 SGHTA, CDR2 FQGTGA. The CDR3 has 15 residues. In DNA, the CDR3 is TGTGCCAGCAGCCTAAACAGGGGGGATTACAATGAGCAGTTCTTC. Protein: CASSLNRGDYNEQFF.

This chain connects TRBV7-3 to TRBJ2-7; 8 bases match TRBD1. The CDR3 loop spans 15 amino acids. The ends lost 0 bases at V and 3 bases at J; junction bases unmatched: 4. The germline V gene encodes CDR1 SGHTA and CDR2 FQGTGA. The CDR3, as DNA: TGTGCCAGCAGCTTAACGGGAGGACAGGGCTACGAGCAGTACTTC. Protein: CASSLTGGQGYEQYF.

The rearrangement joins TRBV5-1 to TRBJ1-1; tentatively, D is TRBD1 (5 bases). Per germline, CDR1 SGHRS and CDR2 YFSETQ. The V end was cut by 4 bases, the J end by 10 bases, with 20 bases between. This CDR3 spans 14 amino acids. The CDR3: CASSPGYRKEVAFF. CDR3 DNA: TGCGCCAGCAGCCCCGGGTACAGGAAGGAGGTAGCTTTCTTT.